This T cell receptor (beta chain) was captured in a study of response to subunit inactivated influenza vaccine. Broader study findings: The authors suggested that every seasonal influenza vaccination recruits few new T cells.

In germline, CDR1 is SGHRS, CDR2 YFSETQ. The CDR3 runs 13 residues. V shed 0 bases and J shed 6 bases, with 7 bases lying between them. Using its own MiXCR run on the RT-PCR reads, TCRdb lists one record per CDR3 protein. The top ten hold approximately 11% of the sample, which has some 570,000 distinct CDR3 sequences, 10% to 12% seen once. This clonotype was seen only a few times. What it recognizes is unknown. These same records also appear under a second study, on T cells expressing NK-cell markers. This second study says: 5'RACE template switching built TCR beta cDNA with unique molecular identifiers. All TCR beta repertoires analysed originated from sorted CD3+CD56+NKG2C+, CD3+CD56+NKG2C- and CD3+CD56-NKG2C+ T cells. Of eight sequenced donors, seven were HCMV-seropositive and one HCMV-seronegative.

The sequencing used PBMCs from blood, collected on the day of vaccination. This TCR came from a man aged 50-60 years who received an inactivated influenza vaccine. This sequence joins TRBV5-1 and TRBJ1-5, with no clear D. The CDR3 region is CASSLAPSQPQHF. The CDR3 nucleotides are TGCGCCAGCAGCTTGGCTCCGAGTCAGCCCCAGCATTTT.